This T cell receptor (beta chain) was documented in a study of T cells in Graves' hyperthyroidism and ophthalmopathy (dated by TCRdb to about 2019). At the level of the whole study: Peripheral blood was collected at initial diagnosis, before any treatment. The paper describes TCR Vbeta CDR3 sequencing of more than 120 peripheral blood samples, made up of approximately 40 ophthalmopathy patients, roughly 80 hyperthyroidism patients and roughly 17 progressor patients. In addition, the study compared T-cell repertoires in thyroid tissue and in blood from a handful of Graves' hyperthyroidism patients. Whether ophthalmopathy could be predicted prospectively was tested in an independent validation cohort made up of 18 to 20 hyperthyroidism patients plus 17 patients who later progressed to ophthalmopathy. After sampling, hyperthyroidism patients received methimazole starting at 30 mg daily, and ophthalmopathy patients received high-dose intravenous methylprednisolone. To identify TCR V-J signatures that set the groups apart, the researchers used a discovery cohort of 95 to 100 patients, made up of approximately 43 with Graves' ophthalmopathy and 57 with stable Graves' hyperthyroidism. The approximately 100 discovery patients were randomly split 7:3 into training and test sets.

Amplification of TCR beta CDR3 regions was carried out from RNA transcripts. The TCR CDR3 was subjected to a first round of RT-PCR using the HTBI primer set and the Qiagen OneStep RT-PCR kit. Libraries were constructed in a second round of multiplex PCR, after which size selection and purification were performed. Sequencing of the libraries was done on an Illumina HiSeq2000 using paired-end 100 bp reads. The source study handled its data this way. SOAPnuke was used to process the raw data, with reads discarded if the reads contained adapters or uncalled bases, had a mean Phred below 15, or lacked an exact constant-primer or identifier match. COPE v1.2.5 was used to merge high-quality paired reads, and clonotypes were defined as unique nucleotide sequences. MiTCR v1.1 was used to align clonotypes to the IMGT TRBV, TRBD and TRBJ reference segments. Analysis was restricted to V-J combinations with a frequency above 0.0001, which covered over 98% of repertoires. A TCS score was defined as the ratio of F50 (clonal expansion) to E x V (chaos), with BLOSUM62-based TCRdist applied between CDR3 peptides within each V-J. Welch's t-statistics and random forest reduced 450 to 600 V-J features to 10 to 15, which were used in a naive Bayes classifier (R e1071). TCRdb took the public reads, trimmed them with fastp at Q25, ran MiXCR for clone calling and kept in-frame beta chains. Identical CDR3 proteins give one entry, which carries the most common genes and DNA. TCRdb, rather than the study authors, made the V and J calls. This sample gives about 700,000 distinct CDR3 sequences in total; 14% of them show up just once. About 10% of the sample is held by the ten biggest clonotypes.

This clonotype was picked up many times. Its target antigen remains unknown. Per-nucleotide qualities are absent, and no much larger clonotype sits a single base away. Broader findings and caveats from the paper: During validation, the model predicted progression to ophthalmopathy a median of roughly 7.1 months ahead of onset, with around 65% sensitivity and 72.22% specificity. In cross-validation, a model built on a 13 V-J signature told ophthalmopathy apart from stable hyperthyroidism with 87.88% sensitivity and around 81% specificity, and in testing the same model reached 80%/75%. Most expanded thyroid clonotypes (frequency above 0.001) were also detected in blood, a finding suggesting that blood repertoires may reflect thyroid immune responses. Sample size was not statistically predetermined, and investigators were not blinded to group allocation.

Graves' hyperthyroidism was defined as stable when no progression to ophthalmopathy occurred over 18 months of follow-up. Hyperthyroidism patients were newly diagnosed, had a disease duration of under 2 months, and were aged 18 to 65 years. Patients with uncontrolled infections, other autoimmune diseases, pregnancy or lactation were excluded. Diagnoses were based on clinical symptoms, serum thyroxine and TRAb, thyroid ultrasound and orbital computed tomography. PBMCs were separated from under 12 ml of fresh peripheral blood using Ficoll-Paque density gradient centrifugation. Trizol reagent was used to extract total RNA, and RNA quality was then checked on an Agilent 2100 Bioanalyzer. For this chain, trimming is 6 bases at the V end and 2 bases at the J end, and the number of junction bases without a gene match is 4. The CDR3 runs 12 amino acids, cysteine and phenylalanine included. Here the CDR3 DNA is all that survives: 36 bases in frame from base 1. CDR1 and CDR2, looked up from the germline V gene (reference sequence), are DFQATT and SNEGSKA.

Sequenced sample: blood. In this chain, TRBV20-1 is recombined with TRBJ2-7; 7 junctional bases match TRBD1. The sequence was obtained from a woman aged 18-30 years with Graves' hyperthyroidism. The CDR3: CSATDRAYEQYF. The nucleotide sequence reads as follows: TGCAGTGCCACCGACAGGGCCTACGAGCAGTACTTC.